A single sample is the source of the 27 T cell receptor beta chains below, sequenced in a study of blood T cell repertoires in COVID-19. The protocol was immunoSEQ multiplex PCR, while the TCRdb copy is restricted to in-frame clones and leaves out a portion. The sample has about 200,000 clones, roughly nine tenths seen once; the top ten hold approximately 0.69%. Sequenced input: peripheral blood. These TCRs come from a man in his forties with acute or convalescent COVID-19.

The chain has TRBV13 and TRBJ2-3; TRBD2 agrees at 8 bases. Germline trimming cut 1 base from V and 1 base from J; bases unmatched to any gene: 4. The germline CDR1 and CDR2 sequences are PRHDT and FYEKMQ (reference sequence). The length of the CDR3 is 16 residues. The CDR3 protein is CASSLAGGLGTDTQYF. CDR3 DNA: TGTGCCAGCAGCTTAGCGGGGGGGCTCGGCACAGATACGCAGTATTTT.

The chain carries TRBV7-9 and TRBJ1-2, with 7 positions matching TRBD1. V gave up 5 bases and J gave up 1 base; unmatched junction bases: 7. The CDR3 has 15 residues. CDR1 and CDR2 from the germline V gene are SEHNR and FQNEAQ (reference sequence). CDR3 nucleotide sequence: TGTGCCAGCAGCCCCCGGGACAGAATTAACTATGGCTACACCTTC. Amino acid sequence: CASSPRDRINYGYTF.

The chain recombines TRBV30 with TRBJ2-2; 7 nucleotides align to TRBD1. CDR1 is GTSNPN and CDR2 is SVGIG in the germline V gene (reference sequence). This CDR3 contains 12 residues. Germline trimming cut 4 bases from V and 7 bases from J; bases unmatched to any gene: 3. CDR3 protein: CAWNRGIGELFF. The CDR3 DNA reads as TGTGCCTGGAACAGGGGAATCGGGGAGCTGTTTTTT. Full variable domain (rest looked up from reference TRBV30 and TRBJ2-2): SQTIHQWPATLVQPVGSPLSLECTVEGTSNPNLYWYRQAAGRGLQLLFYSVGIGQISSEVPQNLSASRPQDRQFILSSKKLLLSDSGFYLCAWNRGIGELFFGEGSRLTVL.

This chain links TRBV30 with TRBJ1-2; no firm D call. V dropped 0 bases and J dropped 0 bases, with 5 bases sitting between them. The CDR3 spans 13 residues. Germline CDR1 is GTSNPN and CDR2 is SVGIG (reference sequence). The CDR3 here is CAWSVPSNYGYTF. Here the CDR3 DNA reads TGTGCCTGGAGTGTCCCCTCTAACTATGGCTACACCTTC. The full variable domain, its missing parts supplied by reference TRBV30 and TRBJ1-2, is SQTIHQWPATLVQPVGSPLSLECTVEGTSNPNLYWYRQAAGRGLQLLFYSVGIGQISSEVPQNLSASRPQDRQFILSSKKLLLSDSGFYLCAWSVPSNYGYTFGSGTRLTVV.

The chain uses TRBV5-1 and TRBJ1-1; 7 bases match TRBD1. V trimming: 5 bases; J trimming: 4 bases; junction bases outside the gene matches: 17. The germline gives CDR1 SGHRS, CDR2 YFSETQ. The CDR3 contains 17 residues. CDR3 residues: CASRQGTERLWGTEAFF. CDR3 nucleotide sequence: TGCGCCAGCAGGCAAGGGACAGAGAGATTATGGGGCACTGAAGCTTTCTTT.

This clone was counted a single time. This chain joins TRBV12-3 or TRBV12-4 and TRBJ1-5; D not certain. V was clipped by 6 bases and J by 3 bases, with 9 bases between them. There are 13 residues in the CDR3. The CDR3 nucleotides read TGTGCCAGCAGAGTGGCCCTCAATCAGCCCCAGCATTTT. This sequence encodes CASRVALNQPQHF.

The chain combines TRBV7-9 with TRBJ2-1, with D hard to call. The CDR3 is 15 amino acids. Looked up from germline, CDR1 is SEHNR and CDR2 is FQNEAQ (reference sequence). Trimming pared 5 bases from V and 4 bases from J, leaving 15 bases between. The CDR3 loop is CASSRHQPVYNEQFF. The CDR3 DNA reads as TGTGCCAGCAGCCGTCACCAACCAGTGTACAATGAGCAGTTCTTC.

The chain employs TRBV28 and TRBJ1-2, with 7 bases aligning to TRBD1. This CDR3 comprises 14 residues. The trim removed 7 bases at V and 8 bases at J, leaving 13 bases unmatched. CDR1 and CDR2 from the germline V gene are MDHEN and SYDVKM. The CDR3 region is CASTYRGLKEGYTF. CDR3 in DNA: TGTGCCAGCACCTACAGGGGCCTAAAAGAGGGCTACACCTTC.

This chain links TRBV2 with TRBJ1-2, with D possibly matching TRBD1 (6 bases). Germline V gives CDR1 SNHLY, CDR2 FYNNEI. The CDR3 has 12 amino acids. V dropped 5 bases and J dropped 6 bases, with 10 bases sitting between them. The CDR3 here is CASSPQGHGYTF. Written as DNA, the CDR3 is TGTGCCAGCAGTCCCCAGGGGCATGGCTACACCTTC.

The V call is TRBV3-1 (or the pseudogene TRBV3-2), the J call TRBJ2-5, with 7 bases aligning to TRBD2. The CDR3 contains 16 residues. Germline V lookup: CDR1 LGHDT, CDR2 YNNKEL (reference sequence). V lost 3 bases and J lost 5; bases outside the gene matches: 12. The CDR3 DNA sequence: TGTGCCAGCAGCCAGGCTATAGGACTAGTGGTTGAGACCCAGTACTTC. This translates into CASSQAIGLVVETQYF.

This rearrangement joins TRBV6-5 to TRBJ2-7; TRBD2 matches at 10 bases. The CDR3 spans 14 residues. CDR1 is MNHEY, CDR2 SVGAGI, per germline. Losses at the gene ends were 6 bases for V and 2 bases for J; bases not matched to a gene: 4. The CDR3 region is CASSTSGNTYEQYF. The CDR3, as DNA: TGTGCCAGCAGCACTAGCGGGAATACCTACGAGCAGTACTTC.

This clone was counted a few times. Other DNA sequences from this sample encode an identical CDR3 as well. CDR3 DNA sequence: TGTGCCAGCAGGACAGGGTCCTACGAGCAGTACTTC. Its protein product is CASRTGSYEQYF. The chain has TRBV21-1 and TRBJ2-7; no check of the table's D call, TRBD1, against the DNA was made. TRBV21-1 is tagged as a pseudogene. The CDR3 contains 12 residues.

This rearrangement joins TRBV19 to TRBJ2-7; 11 positions agree with TRBD2. The CDR3 has 15 residues. J gave up 3 bases and V 8 bases, and 9 bases lay outside the gene matches. The germline CDR1 and CDR2 sequences are LNHDA and SQIVND (reference sequence). Written as DNA, the CDR3 is TGTGCCAGTTCTTTCGGGACTAGCGGTTACTACGAGCAGTACTTC. Translated, it gives CASSFGTSGYYEQYF.

Points on this clone: Other DNA sequences within the sample encode an identical CDR3. V gene TRBV18 combines with J gene TRBJ2-7, with D tentatively TRBD1 (6 bases). The CDR3 is made up of 15 amino acids. Between the trimmed V and J ends, which lost 0 bases and 4 bases, there was a span of 13 bases. The germline V gene has CDR1 KGHSH and CDR2 LQKENI. CDR3 loop: CASSPPGASSYEQYF. CDR3 nucleotide sequence: TGTGCCAGCTCACCACCGGGGGCTTCTTCATACGAGCAGTACTTC.

This clone showed up just once. The rearrangement uses TRBV19 and TRBJ2-3; possible D gene TRBD2, 6 bases. This CDR3 is built from 15 residues. Trimming took 5 bases from V and 2 from J, leaving 14 bases between them. The germline V gene encodes CDR1 LNHDA and CDR2 SQIVND (reference sequence). CDR3 in amino acids: CASSPGGRFTDTQYF. DNA of the CDR3: TGTGCCAGTAGTCCTGGGGGGAGATTCACAGATACGCAGTATTTT.

V and J are TRBV28 and TRBJ1-2, with 7 bases identical to TRBD1. This CDR3 contains 13 residues. V was pared by 7 bases and J by 2 bases, with 4 bases of the junction left unmatched. Germline loops: CDR1 MDHEN, CDR2 SYDVKM. In nucleotides, the CDR3 is TGTGCCAGCAATGTGGACAGGAACTATGGCTACACCTTC. This translates into CASNVDRNYGYTF.

The CDR3 here is CASSLAESYEQYF. In DNA, the CDR3 is TGTGCCAGCAGCTTGGCGGAGTCCTACGAGCAGTACTTC. The gene calls are TRBV28 and TRBJ2-7, with unresolved D. Trimming removed 6 bases from V and 1 base from J, with 10 bases in between. The CDR3 has 13 amino acids. From germline, CDR1 is MDHEN and CDR2 SYDVKM.

This sequence joins TRBV24-1 and TRBJ2-1; the D gene is possibly TRBD2 (5 bases). Germline values: CDR1 KGHDR, CDR2 SFDVKD. The CDR3 has 14 residues. Trimming removed 2 bases at V and 8 bases at J, with 12 bases between. CDR3 bases: TGTGCCACCAGTGATTCTTCCCTCGGGGATGAGCAGTTCTTC. Translated, it gives CATSDSSLGDEQFF.

This clone appeared once. The chain combines TRBV14 with TRBJ2-1, with D tentatively TRBD2 (5 bases). Per germline, CDR1 SGHDN and CDR2 FVKESK. The V end lost 4 bases, the J end lost 4 bases, and 14 bases lay between the germline ends. The CDR3 consists of 15 residues. The CDR3 sequence: CASSLRSRGYNEQFF. The DNA for the CDR3 is TGTGCCAGCAGCCTTAGAAGCCGGGGATACAATGAGCAGTTCTTC.

This clone occurred a few times. The V call is TRBV7-8, the J call TRBJ2-2; a possible D gene is TRBD2 (6 bases). The V end lost 5 bases, the J end lost 4 bases, and 14 bases lay between the germline ends. CDR1 is SGHVS and CDR2 is FQNEAQ in the germline V gene. The CDR3 contains 15 residues. Written as DNA, the CDR3 is TGTGCCAGCAGCCTGGCCGGGGGACTCACCGGGGAGCTGTTTTTT. It codes for CASSLAGGLTGELFF.

V is TRBV30 and J is TRBJ2-7; 7 bases are shared with TRBD2. With 3 bases clipped from V and 5 bases from J, the junction kept 16 bases outside the gene matches. The germline V gene has CDR1 GTSNPN and CDR2 SVGIG (reference sequence). This CDR3 region has 16 residues. CDR3 residues: CAWRLRGGDLVDEQYF. For the CDR3, the DNA is TGTGCCTGGAGATTGCGCGGGGGTGACCTTGTAGACGAGCAGTACTTC.

The DNA of the CDR3 is TGTGCCAGCAGCCTTACAGGGGCCGAGACCCAGTACTTC. It is translated as CASSLTGAETQYF. The chain couples TRBV7-3 to TRBJ2-5; 7 nucleotides line up with TRBD1. The V gene end was trimmed by 5 bases and the J gene end by 5 bases; junction bases not matched to a gene: 5. Germline assignment: CDR1 SGHTA and CDR2 FQGTGA. The CDR3 totals 13 residues. The variable domain in full, completed from reference TRBV7-3 and TRBJ2-5, reads GAGVSQTPSNKVTEKGKYVELRCDPISGHTALYWYRQSLGQGPEFLIYFQGTGAADDSGLPNDRFFAVRPEGSVSTLKIQRTERGDSAVYLCASSLTGAETQYFGPGTRLLVL.

The chain links TRBV6-5 to TRBJ1-2, with unresolved D. The CDR3 consists of 14 residues. V dropped 2 bases and J dropped 0 bases, with 7 bases sitting between them. Germline-derived CDR1 and CDR2 are MNHEY and SVGAGI. CDR3 amino acids: CASSYATANYGYTF. CDR3 sequence (DNA): TGTGCCAGCAGTTACGCAACAGCTAACTATGGCTACACCTTC.

This clone came up a few times. The chain has TRBV6-5 and TRBJ1-5; 9 bases agree with TRBD1. CDR1 MNHEY and CDR2 SVGAGI come from the germline V gene. The CDR3 covers 14 residues. V gave up 4 bases and J gave up 4 bases; unmatched junction bases: 2. CDR3 in amino acids: CASSSTGGNQPQHF. In DNA, the CDR3 is TGTGCCAGCAGTTCGACAGGGGGGAATCAGCCCCAGCATTTT.

The chain recombines TRBV6-4 with TRBJ2-3; the match to TRBD2 covers 10 bases. This CDR3 comprises 14 residues. The V gene's germline CDR1 is MRHNA and CDR2 SNTAGT. V shed 4 bases and J 6 bases; nucleotides not matched to a gene: 4. The CDR3 sequence is CASSVSGGADTQYF. Here the CDR3 DNA reads TGTGCCAGCAGTGTAAGCGGGGGGGCTGATACGCAGTATTTT.

Here the CDR3 DNA reads TGTGCCAGCAGCCCACGGACAGGGACGAGGGAGCAGTACTTC. Its protein product is CASSPRTGTREQYF. The chain has TRBV3-1 (or the pseudogene TRBV3-2) and TRBJ2-7, with TRBD1 identical over 8 bases. The CDR3 sequence is 14 residues long. Germline V lookup: CDR1 LGHDT, CDR2 YNNKEL (reference sequence). Trimming removed 4 bases from V and 7 bases from J; junction bases left unmatched: 9.

V is TRBV27 and J is TRBJ1-6, with D perhaps TRBD1 (5 bases). The V end was cut by 8 bases, the J end by 8 bases, with 10 bases between. There are 12 residues in the CDR3. From germline, CDR1 is MNHEY and CDR2 SMNVEV (reference sequence). The CDR3 DNA sequence: TGTGCCAGCGGACACCCAGATTCACCCCTCCACTTT. As protein: CASGHPDSPLHF.